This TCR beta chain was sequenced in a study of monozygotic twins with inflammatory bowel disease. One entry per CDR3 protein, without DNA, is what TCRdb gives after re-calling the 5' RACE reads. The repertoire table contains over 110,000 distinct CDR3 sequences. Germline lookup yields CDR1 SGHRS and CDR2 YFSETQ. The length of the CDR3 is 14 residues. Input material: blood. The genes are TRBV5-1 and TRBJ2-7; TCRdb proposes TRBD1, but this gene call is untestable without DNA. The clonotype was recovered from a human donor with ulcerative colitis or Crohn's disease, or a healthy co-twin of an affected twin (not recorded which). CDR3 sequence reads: CASSLAAGFNEQYF. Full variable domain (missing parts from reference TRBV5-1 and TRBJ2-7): KAGVTQTPRYLIKTRGQQVTLSCSPISGHRSVSWYQQTPGQGLQFLFEYFSETQRNKGNFPGRFSGRQFSNSRSEMNVSTLELGDSALYLCASSLAAGFNEQYFGPGTRLTVT.